This paragraph covers one T cell receptor beta chain sequence. This sample is drawn from a study of blood T cells in healthy people across ages. In germline, CDR1 is SGHTA, CDR2 FQGNSA. Trimming stripped 3 bases from V and 5 bases from J, with 8 bases between. This CDR3 comprises 13 residues. A second PCR of roughly 7 to 11 cycles used a sample-barcoded 5' primer and a J-beta primer mix. TCRdb ran MiXCR on the 5' RACE reads and lists one entry per CDR3 protein. This table has approximately 960,000 distinct CDR3 sequences, around 29% appearing once. This same sample was also taken into another study, of T cells of mothers and their children.

The sample consisted of blood. The TCR sequence derives from a woman aged 40-49 years in good health. The rearrangement joins TRBV7-2 to TRBJ2-1; unclear D gene. The CDR3 loop reads CASSFARNNEQFF. CDR3 sequence (DNA): TGTGCCAGCAGCTTCGCACGGAACAATGAGCAGTTCTTC.